What follows describes a single TCR beta chain. Its antigen is unidentified. The data originate from a study of glioma-infiltrating T cells. TCR alpha and beta CDR3 regions were amplified from RNA using iRepertoire nested multiplex PCR. For one-step reverse transcription and amplification, about 85-400 ng of tissue mRNA or PBMC total RNA was used. TCRdb independently ran MiXCR on the multiplex PCR reads; one entry per CDR3 protein. The sample yields about 140,000 distinct CDR3 sequences, around 42% seen once. Study-level findings and limits: Very few CDR3 sequences were shared between tissue and blood. Above-expected tissue-blood divergence occurred in all gliomas, most in low-grade ones.

The V gene's germline CDR1 is MNHNY and CDR2 SVGAGI (reference sequence). The V and J ends lost 0 bases and 6 bases respectively, with 9 bases between them. The CDR3 loop spans 13 amino acids. The TCR comes from a human donor with low-grade glioma or glioblastoma, undergoing nonglioma brain surgery, or in good health (not recorded which). The chain is built from TRBV6-6 and TRBJ2-7; D is uncertain. Sequenced input: glioma tissue, nonneoplastic brain tissue, or PBMCs (not recorded which). In DNA form, the CDR3 reads TGTGCCAGCAGTTACTCGAATTCCCCCGAGCAGTACTTC. Translation: CASSYSNSPEQYF.